A single TCR beta chain is shown here with its context. Its antigen remains unknown. Method: immunoSEQ multiplex PCR; TCRdb's copy keeps in-frame clones and lacks some. This sample has about 130,000 clones; around 81% occur once, and the top ten carry 5.8%. This record belongs to a study of radiation and T cells in renal cell carcinoma. Study overall: Nephrectomy followed 15 Gy stereotactic body radiation by 4 weeks.

Study-level results: Baseline intratumoral clonotype presence is unknown without pretreatment biopsies. From baseline, blood top tumor clonotypes peaked at 2 weeks post-radiation.

Time point here: blood 2 weeks post-SBRT. Treatment defined: 15 Gy SBRT to primary tumor, nephrectomy 4 weeks later. Radiation-treated patients gave blood at baseline, week 2 and week 4. This clonotype was sampled from a man in his fifties with renal cell carcinoma. The sequencing here drew on blood, taken from a patient whose treatment included radiotherapy and nephrectomy.

The CDR3 region has the DNA TGTGCCAGCAGTGGGGCCCATAATGAAAAACTGTTTTTT. This gives the protein CASSGAHNEKLFF. This rearrangement joins TRBV6-1 to TRBJ1-4, with no clear D. CDR1 is MNHNS and CDR2 is SASEGT in the germline V gene. This CDR3 has 13 amino acids. V dropped 4 bases and J dropped 4 bases, with 7 bases sitting between them.